The 21 T cell receptor beta chains given below trace back to one sample, sequenced in a study of T cell responses to AZD1222 COVID-19 vaccine. Assay: immunoSEQ multiplex PCR; the TCRdb copy retains only in-frame clones and omits some. The data contain some 170,000 clones, 90% to 95% of them seen just once; the ten biggest clones take up over 1.5%. The sequencing used peripheral blood, collected 28 days after the second AZD1222 dose. The receptors derive from an adult who received the AZD1222 COVID-19 vaccine.

CDR3 in amino acids: CASSYSRGSNAGYTF. Written as DNA, the CDR3 is TGTGCCAGCAGTTATTCCCGGGGGAGTAACGCGGGCTACACCTTC. The chain recombines TRBV6-5 with TRBJ1-2; D perhaps matches TRBD1 (5 bases). The CDR3 covers 15 residues. Trimming removed 3 bases from V and 8 bases from J, with 19 bases in between. Per the germline V gene, CDR1 is MNHEY and CDR2 is SVGAGI.

This clone was counted a single time. Here the CDR3 DNA reads TGCAGCGTTGAAGGCGTGGGTCGGGAGGGCCCCGGGGAGCTGTTTTTT. Amino acids: CSVEGVGREGPGELFF. V is TRBV29-1 and J is TRBJ2-2; TRBD2 matches 8 bases. The junction had 10 bases not matched to a gene; V was cut back by 1 base and J by 6 bases. Germline V gives CDR1 SQVTM, CDR2 ANQGSEA. The CDR3 runs 16 residues.

J is TRBJ2-7 and V is TRBV30; 14 bases agree with TRBD2. This CDR3 is 15 amino acids long. After removal of 1 base from V and 4 bases from J, the junction contained 3 bases not matched to a gene. In germline, CDR1 is GTSNPN, CDR2 SVGIG (reference sequence). In nucleotides, the CDR3 is TGTGCCTGGAGTGGGGGACTAGCGGGAGCTTACGAGCAGTACTTC. Translated, it gives CAWSGGLAGAYEQYF.

The gene calls are TRBV7-2 and TRBJ2-4, with D unresolved. This CDR3 has 15 amino acids. Trimming took off 4 bases at V and 0 bases at J, with 10 bases between the two ends. Germline V gene sequence: CDR1 SGHTA, CDR2 FQGNSA. The chain's CDR3 is CASSSHFLAKNIQYF. CDR3 sequence (DNA): TGTGCCAGCAGCTCGCACTTTCTAGCCAAAAACATTCAGTACTTC.

The chain carries TRBV5-4 and TRBJ2-5; D gene ambiguous. CDR3 length: 11 amino acids. Germline CDR1 SGHNT, CDR2 YYREEE (reference sequence). V was pared by 4 bases and J by 7 bases, with 8 bases between. In nucleotides, the CDR3 is TGTGCCAGCAGCGGAGTCGGGACCCAGTACTTC. Encoded protein: CASSGVGTQYF.

This clone appeared a few times. The V and J genes are TRBV7-2 and TRBJ2-7, with D possibly matching TRBD1 (6 bases). The CDR3 covers 15 residues. V shed 0 bases and J shed 2 bases, with 11 bases lying between them. Germline V gives CDR1 SGHTA, CDR2 FQGNSA. The CDR3 DNA sequence: TGTGCCAGCAGCTTAGCGACAGGCCTGGCCTACGAGCAGTACTTC. Amino acids: CASSLATGLAYEQYF.

The chain recombines TRBV19 with TRBJ2-2, with 11 bases identical to TRBD1. The ends lost 9 bases at V and 3 bases at J; junction bases unmatched: 9. Germline assignment: CDR1 LNHDA and CDR2 SQIVND (reference sequence). The CDR3 covers 16 residues. CDR3 region: CASTDRGLRDTGELFF. CDR3 DNA: TGTGCCAGCACGGACAGGGGGCTACGTGACACCGGGGAGCTGTTTTTT.

V gene TRBV7-8 combines with J gene TRBJ2-7; TRBD1 matches 10 bases. The CDR3 spans 19 residues. Germline CDR1 SGHVS, CDR2 FQNEAQ. Trimming took 4 bases from V and 3 from J; bases not matched to a gene: 18. This chain's CDR3 is CASSSRDGGQGEFLYEQYF. CDR3 bases: TGTGCCAGCAGCTCAAGGGACGGCGGACAGGGGGAATTCCTCTACGAGCAGTACTTC.

The V gene is TRBV19, the J gene TRBJ1-2; D is possibly TRBD1 (5 bases). In germline, CDR1 is LNHDA, CDR2 SQIVND (reference sequence). The CDR3 has 15 amino acids. Trimming cost V 5 bases and J 4 bases, with 17 bases left between them. The CDR3 region has the DNA TGTGCCAGTAGTCGTTCAGGGATAAAAGTCTATGGCTACACCTTC. It encodes CASSRSGIKVYGYTF.

The chain links TRBV4-3 to TRBJ1-2; no definite D call. CDR3 length equals 14 residues. CDR1 and CDR2 (germline): LGHNA, YSLEER. The germline V and J ends were trimmed by 1 base and 8 bases, with 14 bases remaining between them. The CDR3 nucleotides are TGCGCCAGCAGCCAAGGGCGGCGAGTGGGGGGCTACACCTTC. Translating it yields CASSQGRRVGGYTF.

V usage is TRBV4-1 and J usage is TRBJ2-7; TRBD2 matches 13 bases. J was trimmed by 3 bases and V by 3 bases; bases with no gene match: 2. The CDR3 contains 15 residues. The germline gives CDR1 MGHRA, CDR2 YSYEKL. CDR3: CASSQGLAGSYEQYF. The CDR3 coding sequence is TGCGCCAGCAGCCAGGGACTAGCGGGGAGCTACGAGCAGTACTTC.

This chain links TRBV5-8 with TRBJ2-2, with D maybe TRBD1 (6 bases). Germline V CDR1 and CDR2: SGHTS, YDEGEE. Trimming took off 5 bases at V and 6 bases at J, with 17 bases between the two ends. The CDR3 is 15 amino acids. CDR3 DNA: TGTGCCAGCAGATCACCGACAGGACTGGCCGGGGAGCTGTTTTTT. Translated: CASRSPTGLAGELFF. Full variable domain (missing parts from reference TRBV5-8 and TRBJ2-2): EAGVTQSPTHLIKTRGQQATLRCSPISGHTSVYWYQQALGLGLQFLLWYDEGEERNRGNFPPRFSGRQFPNYSSELNVNALELEDSALYLCASRSPTGLAGELFFGEGSRLTVL.

The rearrangement links TRBV5-5 to TRBJ2-1; D unclear. The V and J ends lost 4 bases and 7 bases respectively, with 12 bases between them. The germline gives CDR1 SGHKS, CDR2 YYEKEE (reference sequence). CDR3 size: 13 residues. The CDR3 DNA reads as TGTGCCAGCAGCCATTTTAGCTCGAATGAGCAGTTCTTC. Translated, it gives CASSHFSSNEQFF.

The rearrangement joins TRBV27 to TRBJ1-5, with 8 bases fitting TRBD1. Germline V CDR1 and CDR2: MNHEY, SMNVEV (reference sequence). Losses at the gene ends were 5 bases for V and 3 bases for J; bases not matched to a gene: 3. This CDR3 has 14 residues. The CDR3 protein is CASSPGQDNQPQHF. The CDR3 DNA reads as TGTGCCAGCAGTCCGGGACAGGACAATCAGCCCCAGCATTTT.

The chain employs TRBV7-8 and TRBJ1-5; D unclear. Looked up from germline, CDR1 is SGHVS and CDR2 is FQNEAQ. The CDR3 is 16 amino acids. Trimming cost V 1 base and J 3 bases, with 13 bases left between them. The CDR3 is CASSLGGGRNNQPQHF. CDR3 nucleotides: TGTGCCAGCAGCTTAGGAGGAGGCAGAAACAATCAGCCCCAGCATTTT.

This clone was recorded only once. The chain combines TRBV12-3 or TRBV12-4 with TRBJ1-5, with D perhaps TRBD1 (5 bases). The V and J ends lost 3 bases and 7 bases respectively, with 10 bases between them. This CDR3 contains 13 residues. In nucleotides, the CDR3 is TGTGCCAGCAGTTTTCGGGGCGGGCAGCCCCAGCATTTT. Amino acid sequence: CASSFRGGQPQHF.

The genes are TRBV10-1 and TRBJ2-3; either TRBD1 or TRBD2 may fit D (5 bases each). Deletions cut 9 bases from V and 0 bases from J, with 16 bases between. CDR3 length equals 15 residues. Germline V gene sequence: CDR1 WNHNN, CDR2 SYGVQD (reference sequence). Here the CDR3 DNA reads TGCGCCAGTCTAGACCGGGACGGAAGCACAGATACGCAGTATTTT. This sequence encodes CASLDRDGSTDTQYF.

This sequence joins TRBV7-8 and TRBJ2-7, with TRBD1 matching 7 bases. Per the germline V gene, CDR1 is SGHVS and CDR2 is FQNEAQ. There are 16 residues in the CDR3. The V segment lost 5 bases and the J segment 1 base; nucleotides outside the gene matches: 11. This chain's CDR3 is CASSTPGQVPSYEQYF. CDR3 coding DNA: TGTGCCAGCAGCACGCCAGGACAGGTACCATCCTACGAGCAGTACTTC.

This chain uses TRBV30 with TRBJ1-5; tentative D call: TRBD1 (5 bases). Trimming took off 2 bases at V and 7 bases at J, with 15 bases between the two ends. This CDR3 region has 14 residues. Germline CDR1 and CDR2: GTSNPN and SVGIG (reference sequence). CDR3 in DNA: TGTGCCTGGAGTCGCGGCAGGGAGGGGCAGCCCCAGCATTTT. Its protein product is CAWSRGREGQPQHF.

J is TRBJ2-2 and V is TRBV9; 8 positions match TRBD1. Germline CDR1 is SGDLS and CDR2 is YYNGEE. With 4 bases clipped from V and 1 base from J, the junction kept 3 bases outside the gene matches. CDR3 length: 15 amino acids. The CDR3 is CASSPRGQNTGELFF. Here the CDR3 DNA reads TGTGCCAGCAGCCCCAGGGGGCAGAACACCGGGGAGCTGTTTTTT.

The CDR3 loop is CASSSGTGGLDEQFF. The CDR3 coding sequence is TGCGCCAGCAGTTCCGGGACAGGGGGCCTGGATGAGCAGTTCTTC. The chain links TRBV5-1 to TRBJ2-1, with 12 bases matching TRBD1. From germline, CDR1 is SGHRS and CDR2 YFSETQ. CDR3 length equals 15 residues. V shed 5 bases and J 8 bases; nucleotides not matched to a gene: 8.